The T cell receptor (beta chain) under discussion was sequenced for a study of T cells after yellow fever vaccination. On the study more broadly: In the case of low-cell-number fractions, SMART-Seq v4 Ultra Low Input was used for preparation.

In its sample, this clonotype was seen a few times. TCRdb processed the 5' RACE reads anew with MiXCR; each CDR3 protein has one entry. This table has roughly 350,000 distinct CDR3 sequences, 4.1% appearing once. This receptor was obtained from a man between 18 and 35 years old who received the YFV17D yellow fever vaccine. Material: PBMCs, obtained 5 days after the yellow fever booster vaccination.

The CDR3 DNA reads as TGCAGTGCTCCGCTGATAACAGCGAACACTGAAGCTTTCTTT. Encoded protein: CSAPLITANTEAFF. The gene calls are TRBV20-1 and TRBJ1-1; D call uncertain. V lost 5 bases to trimming and J lost 1 base, with 14 bases between them. This CDR3 has 14 amino acids. Germline CDR1 is DFQATT and CDR2 is SNEGSKA (reference sequence).